This T cell receptor beta chain was found in a study of beta chain features in type 1 diabetes. Across the study: When patients were set against healthy donors, age, gender and cell yields were similar. General study findings and limits: Moderately but significantly shorter TCRB CDR3s were found in Type 1 diabetes patients in all four CD4+ subsets.

Per germline, CDR1 SGHRS and CDR2 YFSETQ. This CDR3 comprises 18 residues. The V and J ends lost 4 bases and 1 base, in that order; junction bases with no gene match: 14. Notes on this clone: Its matching antigen is unknown.

As every portion of the isolated RNA was reverse transcribed, the sequencing read expressed TCRB transcripts. Produced via immunoSEQ multiplex PCR; TCRdb's table is partial and in-frame only. This sample carries around 250,000 clones, roughly 24% of them seen once, and the ten largest clones take 0.012%. V gene TRBV5-1 combines with J gene TRBJ2-5; 9 bases align to TRBD2. Sequencing was done on a sample of naive CD4+ T cells from blood. This clonotype was sampled from a woman aged 25 to 39 with type 1 diabetes. In DNA form, the CDR3 reads TGCGCCAGCAGCCCGGGGAGCGGGACTAGCTGGAGCCAAGAGACCCAGTACTTC. Protein product: CASSPGSGTSWSQETQYF.